This TCR beta chain originates from a study of shared clonotypes between healthy human individuals. Trimming removed 6 bases from V and 1 base from J, with 8 bases in between. There are 13 residues in the CDR3. The germline V gene has CDR1 MDHEN and CDR2 SYDVKM. Recent acute infections and vaccinations were absent in the healthy HIV-negative adult donors. The study separated CD4+ cells into CD45RA+ naive and CD45RA-negative memory subsets. Assay runs were performed at deep level. The data were produced by immunoSEQ multiplex PCR, yet TCRdb's version contains in-frame clones alone and is incomplete. The repertoire holds some 360,000 clones, with less than 85% as singletons.

Source material: memory CD4+ T cells sorted from blood. The sample's subset: CD45RA-negative fraction. J is TRBJ2-3 and V is TRBV28, with D unclear. The sequence came from a young man in good health. CDR3 sequence (DNA): TGTGCCAGCAGCCGGTCCGGCACAGATACGCAGTATTTT. It specifies CASSRSGTDTQYF.